This is a list of T cell receptor beta chains from one sample in a study of cytomegalovirus exposure and HLA in healthy donors. Assay: immunoSEQ multiplex PCR; the TCRdb copy retains only in-frame clones and omits some. The sample lists fewer than 150,000 clones, less than 80% occurring once. The source material was PBMCs. Receptor source: a woman between 35 and 50 years old in good health and CMV-seropositive. Each CDR3 is given without its conserved first and last residue.

>TRBV27
ASRLWGEDEQY
>TRBV30
AWSGTRVDEKLF
>TRBV2
ASSEVAGNEKLF
>TRBV11-3
ASSLVFVDYQTYTDTQY
>TRBV2
ASSGTSGFHEQY
>TRBV27
ASSLRTPGLPSKKYYEQY
>TRBV27
ASSLPLAGLQTDTQY
>TRBV27
ASIPGQRTEAF
>TRBV6-5
ASSDYGEETQY
>TRBV5-1
ASTIRPGTGYGYT
>TRBV5-4
ASSFGLALPQY
>TRBV5-1
ASQTSGSYEQY
>TRBV19
ASMKDNSGNTIY
>TRBV7-2
ASSLSLAGGAETQY
>TRBV30
AWSKGTKSSYNEQF
>TRBV29-1
SVTTGENTIY
>TRBV5-1
ASSSTVGGGNEQF
>TRBV4-3
ASSAHGEANTEAF
>TRBV15
ATRRRGRVEETQY
>TRBV7-9
ASSPTTGLGNTIY
>TRBV30
AWSGDRVNGYT
>TRBV6-6
ASSPPSRPYEQY
>TRBV11-3
ASSLDRGRNEQY
>TRBV4-1
ASSQVAGDKNEQY
>TRBV7-2
ASSLGTGTTEAF
>TRBV7-7
ASSLVCLDRGGTHTQY
>TRBV1
TSSGGGNTIY
>TRBV4-3
ASSRGQTYNEQF
>TRBV11-2
ASSLESPNRITDTQY
>TRBV6-6
ASRGEVGGYT
>TRBV5-1
TSSLVLSSSYNEQF
>TRBV9
ASSPGDLTYEQY
>TRBV6-7
ASSYRGGYREKLF
>TRBV19
ASSPRDRERYT
>TRBV18
ASSPMGWEDSPLH
>TRBV28
ASSQTGTAGEKLF
>TRBV5-6
ASSPSGRANGELF
>TRBV7-6
ASSPFEVRNTEAF
>TRBV11-3
ASSFRGNQPQH
>TRBV7-9
ASSSQGTTDTQY
>TRBV21-1
ASSKGTQGAGSYNEQF
>TRBV23-1
ASSQYLADYNEQF
>TRBV7-3
ASSPSGVPEQF
>TRBV7-3
ASSLAGFNTEAF
>TRBV5-6
ASSSDISGNTIY
>TRBV6-5
ASSSLGWTNEKLF
>TRBV5-1
ASSTTSGGNTGELF
>TRBV28
ATAGEGVNEQF
>TRBV5-1
ASSLVQGANNEQF
>TRBV6-5
ASSYSRPAGYGYT
>TRBV19
ASSIGRAELGNEQF
>TRBV7-6
ASSAAPGGGETQY
>TRBV6-6
ASSYGGHEAF
>TRBV5-4
ASSFRGRQNEQF
>TRBV6-6
ASSYEGKGGYT
>TRBV10-3
AISAQGIEQF
>TRBV2
ASNRGTRGETQY
>TRBV5-6
ASSLGGGGPVETQY
>TRBV28
ASSTLAGGYYNEQF